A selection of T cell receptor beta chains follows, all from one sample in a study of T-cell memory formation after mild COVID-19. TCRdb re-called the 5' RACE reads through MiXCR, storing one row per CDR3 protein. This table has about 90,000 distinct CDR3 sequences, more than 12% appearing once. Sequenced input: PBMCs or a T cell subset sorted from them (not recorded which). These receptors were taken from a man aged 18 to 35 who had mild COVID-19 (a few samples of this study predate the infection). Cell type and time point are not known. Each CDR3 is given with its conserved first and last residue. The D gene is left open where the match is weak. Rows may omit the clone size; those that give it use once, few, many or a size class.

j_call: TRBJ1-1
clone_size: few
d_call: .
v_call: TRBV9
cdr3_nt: TGTGCCAGCAGCGACGTCGTCAAGAACACTGAAGCTTTCTTT
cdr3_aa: CASSDVVKNTEAFF

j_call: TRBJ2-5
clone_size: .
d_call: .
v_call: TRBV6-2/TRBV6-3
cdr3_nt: TGTGCCAGTTCTCCTGGGGCACTGGAGACCCAGTACTTC
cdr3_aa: CASSPGALETQYF

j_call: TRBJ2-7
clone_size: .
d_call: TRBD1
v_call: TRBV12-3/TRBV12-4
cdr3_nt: TGTGCCAGCAGTCTAGGGACAGGCGACGAGCAGTACTTC
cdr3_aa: CASSLGTGDEQYF

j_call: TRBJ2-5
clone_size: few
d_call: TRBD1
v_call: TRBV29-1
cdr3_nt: TGCAGCGTTGAATGGGACAGGGATTTGGAGACCCAGTACTTC
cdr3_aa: CSVEWDRDLETQYF

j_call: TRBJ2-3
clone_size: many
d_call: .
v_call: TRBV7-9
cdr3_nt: TGTGCCAGCAGCGATAGCGTCACAGATACGCAGTATTTT
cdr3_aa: CASSDSVTDTQYF

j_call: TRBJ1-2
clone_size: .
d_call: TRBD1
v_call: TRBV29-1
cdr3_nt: TGCAGCGTTAGTCCGACAGGGGCATATGGCTACACCTTC
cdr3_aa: CSVSPTGAYGYTF

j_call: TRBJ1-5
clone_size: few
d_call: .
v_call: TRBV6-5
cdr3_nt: TGTGCCAGCAGCTGGGGTGGCAATCAGCCCCAGCATTTT
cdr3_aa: CASSWGGNQPQHF

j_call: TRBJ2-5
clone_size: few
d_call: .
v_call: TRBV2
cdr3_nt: TGTGCCGGACACACAGGGTTTCACGAGACCCAGTACTTC
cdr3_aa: CAGHTGFHETQYF

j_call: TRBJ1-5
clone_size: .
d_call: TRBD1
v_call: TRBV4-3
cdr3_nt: TGCGCCAGAAGCCAAGGGACAGGGGGGAATCAGCCCCAGCATTTT
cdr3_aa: CARSQGTGGNQPQHF

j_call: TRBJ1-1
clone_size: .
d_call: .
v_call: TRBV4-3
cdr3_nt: TGCGCCAGCAGCTTTTCGCCCGTCCCAGACACTGAAGCTTTCTTT
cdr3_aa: CASSFSPVPDTEAFF

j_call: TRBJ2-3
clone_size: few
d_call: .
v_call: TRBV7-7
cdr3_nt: TGTGCTAGCAGCTTTATCCGCCTCACAGATACGCAGTATTTT
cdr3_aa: CASSFIRLTDTQYF

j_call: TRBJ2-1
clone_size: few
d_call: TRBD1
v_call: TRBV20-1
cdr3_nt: TGCAGTGCTAGAGCTCGTACAGGGGCTGAGCAGTTCTTC
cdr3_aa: CSARARTGAEQFF

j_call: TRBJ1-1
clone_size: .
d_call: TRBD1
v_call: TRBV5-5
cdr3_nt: TGTGCCAGCAGCTTACAGACAGGGGCCCCCGACACTGAAGCTTTCTTT
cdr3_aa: CASSLQTGAPDTEAFF

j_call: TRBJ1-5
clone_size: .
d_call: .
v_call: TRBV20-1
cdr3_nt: TGCAGTGCTAGCACCCAAAAGAGGAAGCCCCAGCATTTT
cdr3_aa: CSASTQKRKPQHF

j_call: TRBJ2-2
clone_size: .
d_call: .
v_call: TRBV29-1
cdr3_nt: TGCAGCGTTCAAGGGACCGGGGAGCTGTTTTTT
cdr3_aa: CSVQGTGELFF

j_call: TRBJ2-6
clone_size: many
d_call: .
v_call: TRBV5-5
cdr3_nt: TGTGCCAGCAGGCAGGTTATGGTCTCTGGGGCCAACGTCCTGACTTTC
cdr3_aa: CASRQVMVSGANVLTF

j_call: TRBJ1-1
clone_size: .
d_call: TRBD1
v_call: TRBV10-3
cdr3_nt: TGTGCCATCAGCCGGGGACAGGGGGCGACTTATGGGGACACTGAAGCTTTCTTT
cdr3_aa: CAISRGQGATYGDTEAFF

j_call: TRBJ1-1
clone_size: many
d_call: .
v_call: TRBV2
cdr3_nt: TGTGCCAGCGAAAAGCGGGGGAACACTGAAGCTTTCTTT
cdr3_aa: CASEKRGNTEAFF

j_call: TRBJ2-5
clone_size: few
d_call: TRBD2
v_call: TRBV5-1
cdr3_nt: TGCGCCAGCAGCCCCCGGGGGGGATACCAAGAGACCCAGTACTTC
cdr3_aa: CASSPRGGYQETQYF

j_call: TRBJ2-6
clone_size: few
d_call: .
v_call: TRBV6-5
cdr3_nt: TGTGCCAGCAGTTATGGACCTCCCGGTGCCAACGTCCTGACTTTC
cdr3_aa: CASSYGPPGANVLTF

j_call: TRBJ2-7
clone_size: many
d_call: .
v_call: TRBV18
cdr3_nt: TGTGCCAGCTCACTTGAAAGGACGGGATCCTACGAGCAGTACTTC
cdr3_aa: CASSLERTGSYEQYF

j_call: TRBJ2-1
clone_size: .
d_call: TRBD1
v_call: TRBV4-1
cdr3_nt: TGCGCCAGCAGCCAACTAAGACAGGGTATCAATGAGCAGTTCTTC
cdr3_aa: CASSQLRQGINEQFF

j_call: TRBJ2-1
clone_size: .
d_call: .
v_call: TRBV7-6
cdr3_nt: TGTGCCAGCAGTATCCCCCTCGGGACGAGGAATGAGCAGTTCTTC
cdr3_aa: CASSIPLGTRNEQFF

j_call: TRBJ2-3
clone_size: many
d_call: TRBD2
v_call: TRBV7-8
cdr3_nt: TGTGCCAGCATCGAAACACTAGCGGGGACCACAGATACGCAGTATTTT
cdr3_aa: CASIETLAGTTDTQYF

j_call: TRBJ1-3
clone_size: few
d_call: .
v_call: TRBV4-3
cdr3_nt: TGCGCCAGCAGCCAAGGGGGTGCTCCTGGAAACACCATATATTTT
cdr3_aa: CASSQGGAPGNTIYF

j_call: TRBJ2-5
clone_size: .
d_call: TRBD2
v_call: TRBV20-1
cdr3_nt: TGCAGTGCTAGAGGAGAGCTAGCGGGGATTTCAGAGACCCAGTACTTC
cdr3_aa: CSARGELAGISETQYF

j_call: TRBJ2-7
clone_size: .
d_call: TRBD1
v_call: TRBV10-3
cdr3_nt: TGTGCCATCAGTGTTAAGGGACAGAATAACTACGAGCAGTACTTC
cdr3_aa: CAISVKGQNNYEQYF

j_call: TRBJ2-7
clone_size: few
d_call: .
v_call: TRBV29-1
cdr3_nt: TGCAGCGTTGTACCCAGGGACGCCTACGAGCAGTACTTC
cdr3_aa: CSVVPRDAYEQYF

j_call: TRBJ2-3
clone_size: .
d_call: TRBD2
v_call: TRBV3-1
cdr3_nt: TGTGCCAGCAGCCGGACTAGCGGGGGCCTCACAGATACGCAGTATTTT
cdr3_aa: CASSRTSGGLTDTQYF

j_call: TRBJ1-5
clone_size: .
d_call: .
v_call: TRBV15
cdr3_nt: TGTGCCACCAGCAGAGACAGGTATCAGCCCCAGCATTTT
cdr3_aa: CATSRDRYQPQHF

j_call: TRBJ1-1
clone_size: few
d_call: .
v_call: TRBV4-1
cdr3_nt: TGCGCCAGCAGCCAATTCTCGGCAGGGACCACTTTCTTT
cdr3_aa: CASSQFSAGTTFF

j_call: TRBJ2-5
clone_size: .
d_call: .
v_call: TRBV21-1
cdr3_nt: TGTGCCAGCAGCAAGGTTTGGGCGGGCCAAGAGACCCAGTACTTC
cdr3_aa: CASSKVWAGQETQYF

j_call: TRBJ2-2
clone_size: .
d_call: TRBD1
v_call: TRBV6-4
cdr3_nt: TGTGCCAGCAGTGACGGCAGGGGGCATTCCGGGGAGCTGTTTTTT
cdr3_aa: CASSDGRGHSGELFF

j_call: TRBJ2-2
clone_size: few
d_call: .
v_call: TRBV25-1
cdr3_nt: TGTGCCAGCTCTTTCTTTGCGGGGCGCACCGGGGAGCTGTTTTTT
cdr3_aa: CASSFFAGRTGELFF

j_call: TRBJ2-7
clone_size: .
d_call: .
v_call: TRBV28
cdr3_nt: TGTGCCACCTCGGGGGACCAGATCTACGAGCAGTACTTC
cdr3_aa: CATSGDQIYEQYF

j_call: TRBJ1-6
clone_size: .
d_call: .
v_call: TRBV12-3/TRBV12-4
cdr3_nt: TGTGCCAGCAGTTCGAGCTCCTATAATTCACCCCTCCACTTT
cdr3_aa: CASSSSSYNSPLHF

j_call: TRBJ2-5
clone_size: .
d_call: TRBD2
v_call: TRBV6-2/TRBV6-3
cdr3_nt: TGTGCCAGCAGCCGGATATACATCGGACTAGACGGAGAGACCCAGTACTTC
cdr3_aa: CASSRIYIGLDGETQYF

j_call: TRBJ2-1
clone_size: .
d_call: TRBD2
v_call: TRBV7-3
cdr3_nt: TGTGCCAGCAGCTTAAGAATAGCGGGGGGCTCCTACAATGAGCAGTTCTTC
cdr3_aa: CASSLRIAGGSYNEQFF

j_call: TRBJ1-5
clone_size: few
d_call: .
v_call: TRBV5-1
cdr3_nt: TGCGCCAGCAGCTTGCCAGGGTACAGCAATCAGCCCCAGCATTTT
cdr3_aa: CASSLPGYSNQPQHF

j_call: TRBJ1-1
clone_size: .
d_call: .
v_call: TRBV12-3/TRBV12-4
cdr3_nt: TGTGCCAGCAAGGATTGGGGCGAGAACACTGAAGCTTTCTTT
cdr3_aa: CASKDWGENTEAFF

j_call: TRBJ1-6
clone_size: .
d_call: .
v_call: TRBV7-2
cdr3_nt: TGTGCCAGCAGACCTGAGAATTCACCCCTCCACTTT
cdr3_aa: CASRPENSPLHF

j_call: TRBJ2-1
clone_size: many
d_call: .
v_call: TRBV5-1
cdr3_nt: TGCGCCAGCATGTCAGGGGACTACAATGAGCAGTTCTTC
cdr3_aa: CASMSGDYNEQFF

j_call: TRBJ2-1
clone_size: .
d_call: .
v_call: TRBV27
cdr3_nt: TGTGCCAGCGGATACGGTGACGGAAACAATGAGCAGTTCTTC
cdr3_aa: CASGYGDGNNEQFF

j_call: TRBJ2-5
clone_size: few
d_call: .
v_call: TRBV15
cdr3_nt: TGTGCCACCAGCGACACAGGGCAAGAGACCCAGTACTTC
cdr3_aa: CATSDTGQETQYF

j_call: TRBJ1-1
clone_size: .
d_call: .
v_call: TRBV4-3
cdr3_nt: TGCGCCAGCAGCCAAGATATCGCGGGGGCACCATTT
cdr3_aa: CASSQDIAGAPF

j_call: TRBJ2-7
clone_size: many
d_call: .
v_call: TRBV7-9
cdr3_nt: TGTGCCAGCAGCTCCGGGACACAGGAGCAGTACTTC
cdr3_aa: CASSSGTQEQYF

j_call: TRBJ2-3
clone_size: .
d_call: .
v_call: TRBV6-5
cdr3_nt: TGTGCCAGCAGCCCAGGCGGATTCACAGATACGCAGTATTTT
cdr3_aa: CASSPGGFTDTQYF

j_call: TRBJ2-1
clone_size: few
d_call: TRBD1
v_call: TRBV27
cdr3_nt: TGTGCCAGCGGGGCGTACAGGGGCAATGAGCAGTTCTTC
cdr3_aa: CASGAYRGNEQFF

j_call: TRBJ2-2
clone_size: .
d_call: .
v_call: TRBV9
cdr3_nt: TGTGCCAGCAGCATTAAAGGGACGAACACCGGGGAGCTGTTTTTT
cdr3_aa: CASSIKGTNTGELFF

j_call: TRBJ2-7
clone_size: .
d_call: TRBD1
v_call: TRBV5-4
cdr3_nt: TGTGCCAGCAGCTCTGGGACAGGGGCCTACGAGCAGTACTTC
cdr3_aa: CASSSGTGAYEQYF

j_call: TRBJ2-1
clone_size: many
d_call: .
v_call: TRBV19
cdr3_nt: TGTGCCAGTAGTAGGCGGTCTACGGATGAGCAGTTCTTC
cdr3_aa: CASSRRSTDEQFF

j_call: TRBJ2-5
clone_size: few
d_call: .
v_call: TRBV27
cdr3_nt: TGTGCCAGCAGTTTATTAGGGCCCCAAGAGACCCAGTACTTC
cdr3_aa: CASSLLGPQETQYF

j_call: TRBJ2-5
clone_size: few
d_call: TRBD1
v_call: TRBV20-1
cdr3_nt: TGCAGTGCATGGACAGGGGGCAAGGAGACCCAGTACTTC
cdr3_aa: CSAWTGGKETQYF

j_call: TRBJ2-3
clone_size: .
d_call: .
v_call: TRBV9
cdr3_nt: TGTGCCAGCAGCGTAGGGGGCAGCCTCACAGATACGCAGTATTTT
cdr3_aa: CASSVGGSLTDTQYF